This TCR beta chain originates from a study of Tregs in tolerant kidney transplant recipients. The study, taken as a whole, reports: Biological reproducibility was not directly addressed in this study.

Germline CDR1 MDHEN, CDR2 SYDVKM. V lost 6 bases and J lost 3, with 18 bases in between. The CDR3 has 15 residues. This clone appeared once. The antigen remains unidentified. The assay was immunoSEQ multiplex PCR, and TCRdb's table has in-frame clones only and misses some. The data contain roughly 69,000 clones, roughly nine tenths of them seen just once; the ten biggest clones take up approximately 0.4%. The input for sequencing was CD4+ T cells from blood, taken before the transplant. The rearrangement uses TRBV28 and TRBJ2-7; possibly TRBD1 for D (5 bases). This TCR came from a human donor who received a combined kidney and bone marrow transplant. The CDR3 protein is CASRDPSAGNYEQYF. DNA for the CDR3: TGTGCCAGCAGAGACCCCTCGGCAGGGAACTACGAGCAGTACTTC.